The present T cell receptor beta chain was sequenced within a study of T cells in localized non-small cell lung cancer. Points from the study as a whole: Heterogeneity cannot be ruled out, as sequencing used one tumor region only. Longer survival (overall) was linked to higher T cell density in blood. Paired adjacent lung recovered a median around 59 of the top 100 tumor clones.

Points on this clone: Its antigen is as yet unknown.

CDR1 and CDR2 (germline): SGHRS, YFSETQ. Trimming cost V 0 bases and J 3 bases, with 12 bases left between them. This CDR3 spans 15 amino acids. Method: immunoSEQ multiplex PCR; TCRdb's copy keeps in-frame clones and lacks some. The sample lists about 57,000 clones, approximately 91% seen once, with just under 20% in the top ten. The sample was peripheral blood, taken before any cancer treatment. The V and J genes are TRBV5-1 and TRBJ1-2; D is unresolved. This TCR came from a man aged 40-75 years with stage I lung adenocarcinoma. The CDR3 protein is CASSLVEGTHYGYTF. DNA for the CDR3: TGCGCCAGCAGCTTGGTTGAGGGAACTCACTATGGCTACACCTTC. Together with reference TRBV5-1 and TRBJ1-2, the CDR3 gives the full variable domain: KAGVTQTPRYLIKTRGQQVTLSCSPISGHRSVSWYQQTPGQGLQFLFEYFSETQRNKGNFPGRFSGRQFSNSRSEMNVSTLELGDSALYLCASSLVEGTHYGYTFGSGTRLTVV.